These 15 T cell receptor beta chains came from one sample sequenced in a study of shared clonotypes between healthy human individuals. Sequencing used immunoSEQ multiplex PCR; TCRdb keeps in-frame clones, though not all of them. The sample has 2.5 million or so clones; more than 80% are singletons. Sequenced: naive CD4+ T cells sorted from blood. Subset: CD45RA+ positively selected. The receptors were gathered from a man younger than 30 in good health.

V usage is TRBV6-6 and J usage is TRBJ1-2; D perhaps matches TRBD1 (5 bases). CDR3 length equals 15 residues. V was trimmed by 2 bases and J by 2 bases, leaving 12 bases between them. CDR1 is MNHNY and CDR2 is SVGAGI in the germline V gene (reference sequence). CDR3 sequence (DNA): TGTGCCAGCAGTTACGACAGATTGACGAACTATGGCTACACCTTC. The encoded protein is CASSYDRLTNYGYTF.

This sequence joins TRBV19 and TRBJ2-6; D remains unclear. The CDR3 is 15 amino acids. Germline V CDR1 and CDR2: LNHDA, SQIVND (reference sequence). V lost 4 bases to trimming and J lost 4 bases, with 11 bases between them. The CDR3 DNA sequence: TGTGCCAGTAGTAACACTGCTTCCGGGGCCAACGTCCTGACTTTC. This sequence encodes CASSNTASGANVLTF.

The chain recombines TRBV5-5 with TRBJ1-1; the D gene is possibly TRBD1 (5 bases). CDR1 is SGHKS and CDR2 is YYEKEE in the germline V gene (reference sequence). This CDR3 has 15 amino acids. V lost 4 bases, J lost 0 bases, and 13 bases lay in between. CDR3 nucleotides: TGTGCCAGCAGCGATCGACAGACTCTGAACACTGAAGCTTTCTTT. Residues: CASSDRQTLNTEAFF.

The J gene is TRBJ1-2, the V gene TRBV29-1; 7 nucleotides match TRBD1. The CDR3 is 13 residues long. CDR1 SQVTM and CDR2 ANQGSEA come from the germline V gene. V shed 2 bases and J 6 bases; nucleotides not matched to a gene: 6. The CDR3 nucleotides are TGCAGCGTTGAAACAGGGGTGGATGATGGCTACACCTTC. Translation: CSVETGVDDGYTF.

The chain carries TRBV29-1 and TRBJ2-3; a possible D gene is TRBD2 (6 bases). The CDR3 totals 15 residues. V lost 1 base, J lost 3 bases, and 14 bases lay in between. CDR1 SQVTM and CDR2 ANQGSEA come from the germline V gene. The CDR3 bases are TGCAGCGTTGAAGTGTTAGGAGGGAGTACAGATACGCAGTATTTT. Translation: CSVEVLGGSTDTQYF.

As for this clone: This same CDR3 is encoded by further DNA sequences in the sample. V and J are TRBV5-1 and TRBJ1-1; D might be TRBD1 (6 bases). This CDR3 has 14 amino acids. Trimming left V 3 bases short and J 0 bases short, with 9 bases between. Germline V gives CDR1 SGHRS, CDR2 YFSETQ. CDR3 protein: CASSSGHLNTEAFF. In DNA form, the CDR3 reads TGCGCCAGCAGCTCGGGACACCTGAACACTGAAGCTTTCTTT.

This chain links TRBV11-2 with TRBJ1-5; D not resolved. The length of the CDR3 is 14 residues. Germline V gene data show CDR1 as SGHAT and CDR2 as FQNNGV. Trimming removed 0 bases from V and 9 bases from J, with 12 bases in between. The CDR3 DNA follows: TGTGCCAGCAGCTTAGAAGCGGCTCTTGGGCCCCAGCATTTT. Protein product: CASSLEAALGPQHF.

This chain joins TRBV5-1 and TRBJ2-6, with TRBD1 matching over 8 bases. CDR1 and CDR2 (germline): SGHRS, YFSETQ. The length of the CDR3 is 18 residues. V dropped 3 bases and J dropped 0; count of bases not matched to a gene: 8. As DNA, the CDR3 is TGCGCCAGCAGCTGGGGACAGGTTCGGGCCTCTGGGGCCAACGTCCTGACTTTC. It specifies CASSWGQVRASGANVLTF.

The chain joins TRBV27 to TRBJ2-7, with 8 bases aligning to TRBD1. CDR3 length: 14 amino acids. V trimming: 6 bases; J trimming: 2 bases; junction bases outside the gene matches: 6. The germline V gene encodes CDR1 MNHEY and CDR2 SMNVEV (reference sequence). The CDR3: CASSRGQAPYEQYF. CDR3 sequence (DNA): TGTGCCAGCAGCCGGGGACAGGCCCCCTACGAGCAGTACTTC.

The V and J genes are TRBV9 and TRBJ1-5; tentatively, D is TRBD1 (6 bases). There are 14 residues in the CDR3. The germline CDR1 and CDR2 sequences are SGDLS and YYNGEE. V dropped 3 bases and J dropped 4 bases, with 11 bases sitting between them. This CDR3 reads CASSAGQNNQPQHF. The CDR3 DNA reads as TGTGCCAGCAGCGCCGGACAGAATAATCAGCCCCAGCATTTT.

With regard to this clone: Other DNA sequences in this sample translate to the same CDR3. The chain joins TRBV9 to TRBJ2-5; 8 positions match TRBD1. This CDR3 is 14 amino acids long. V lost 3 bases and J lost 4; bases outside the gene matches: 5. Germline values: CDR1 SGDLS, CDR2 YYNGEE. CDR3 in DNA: TGTGCCAGCAGCGCCGGACAGGGCCGAGAGACCCAGTACTTC. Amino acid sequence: CASSAGQGRETQYF.

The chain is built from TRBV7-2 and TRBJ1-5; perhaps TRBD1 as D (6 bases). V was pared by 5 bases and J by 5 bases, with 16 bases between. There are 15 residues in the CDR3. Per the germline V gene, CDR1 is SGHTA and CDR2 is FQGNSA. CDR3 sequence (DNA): TGTGCCAGCAGCGCCGAGGGGGACGCTTATCAGCCCCAGCATTTT. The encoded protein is CASSAEGDAYQPQHF.

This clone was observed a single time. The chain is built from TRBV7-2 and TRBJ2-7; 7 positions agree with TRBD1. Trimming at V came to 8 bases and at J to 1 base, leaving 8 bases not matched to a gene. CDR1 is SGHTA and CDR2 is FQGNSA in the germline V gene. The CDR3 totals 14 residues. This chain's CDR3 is CASRGTAPSYEQYF. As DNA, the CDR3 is TGTGCCAGCCGAGGGACAGCTCCTTCCTACGAGCAGTACTTC.

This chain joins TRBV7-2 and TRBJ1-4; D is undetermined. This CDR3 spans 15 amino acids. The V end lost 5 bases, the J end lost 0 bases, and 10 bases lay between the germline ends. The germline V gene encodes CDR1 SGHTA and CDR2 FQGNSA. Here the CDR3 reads CASSRDTATNEKLFF. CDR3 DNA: TGTGCCAGCAGCCGGGATACAGCAACTAATGAAAAACTGTTTTTT. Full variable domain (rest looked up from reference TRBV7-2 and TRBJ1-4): GAGVSQSPSNKVTEKGKDVELRCDPISGHTALYWYRQSLGQGLEFLIYFQGNSAPDKSGLPSDRFSAERTGGSVSTLTIQRTQQEDSAVYLCASSRDTATNEKLFFGSGTQLSVL.

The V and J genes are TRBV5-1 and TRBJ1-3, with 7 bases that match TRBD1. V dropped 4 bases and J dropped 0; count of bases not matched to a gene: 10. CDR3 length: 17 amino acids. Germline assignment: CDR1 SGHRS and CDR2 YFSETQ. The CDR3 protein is CASSPSGQTYSGNTIYF. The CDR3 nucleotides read TGCGCCAGCAGCCCCTCGGGACAGACATACTCTGGAAACACCATATATTTT. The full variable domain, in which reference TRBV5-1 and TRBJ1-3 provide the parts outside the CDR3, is KAGVTQTPRYLIKTRGQQVTLSCSPISGHRSVSWYQQTPGQGLQFLFEYFSETQRNKGNFPGRFSGRQFSNSRSEMNVSTLELGDSALYLCASSPSGQTYSGNTIYFGEGSWLTVV.